A single sample gave rise to the 14 T cell receptor beta chains below, sequenced in a study of T-cell reconstitution after alpha-beta-depleted transplantation in children. As it was prepared, the TCRbeta library received unique molecular identifiers. Using its own MiXCR run on the PCR reads, TCRdb lists one record per CDR3 protein. The sample carries around 360,000 distinct CDR3 sequences, under 13% recorded once. The sample was PBMCs from the stem cell graft donor, taken from the stem cell graft. The origin of the receptors is a human donor who donated a stem cell graft to a child with acute lymphoblastic leukemia.

The gene calls are TRBV20-1 and TRBJ2-1; D remains ambiguous. The CDR3 length is 14 residues. Trimming removed 4 bases from V and 5 bases from J, with 15 bases in between. Germline-derived CDR1 and CDR2 are DFQATT and SNEGSKA (reference sequence). CDR3 sequence reads: CSAIRLGSDNEQFF. The CDR3 DNA sequence: TGCAGTGCTATCCGCTTGGGGTCCGACAATGAGCAGTTCTTC.

This clonotype was seen repeatedly, ten times or more. V gene TRBV6-2 or TRBV6-3 combines with J gene TRBJ2-6; D gene uncertain. Trimming took off 5 bases at V and 0 bases at J, with 5 bases between the two ends. This CDR3 comprises 14 residues. CDR1 MNHEY and CDR2 SVGEGT come from the germline V gene. The CDR3 region is CASSQSSGANVLTF. The CDR3 nucleotides are TGTGCCAGCAGTCAGTCCTCTGGGGCCAACGTCCTGACTTTC.

This clonotype has only a few counts. The chain is built from TRBV14 and TRBJ2-7; unclear D gene. Trimming shortened V by 1 base and J by 1 base, and 5 bases separated the two germline ends. Germline assignment: CDR1 SGHDN and CDR2 FVKESK. This CDR3 has 13 amino acids. The CDR3 reads CASSQAGSYEQYF. The CDR3 nucleotides are TGTGCCAGCAGCCAAGCAGGATCCTACGAGCAGTACTTC.

The V gene is TRBV7-9, the J gene TRBJ2-5, with D maybe TRBD1 (6 bases). CDR1 and CDR2 from the germline V gene are SEHNR and FQNEAQ (reference sequence). V was pared by 5 bases and J by 1 base, with 11 bases between. The CDR3 has 14 amino acids. The CDR3 loop reads CASSEDRTQETQYF. CDR3 DNA: TGTGCCAGCAGCGAAGACAGGACCCAAGAGACCCAGTACTTC.

This clonotype turned up a few times. The chain couples TRBV7-8 to TRBJ2-3; 10 nucleotides match TRBD2. The CDR3 extends over 18 amino acids. The ends lost 2 bases at V and 0 bases at J; junction bases unmatched: 8. The germline V gene has CDR1 SGHVS and CDR2 FQNEAQ. CDR3 DNA sequence: TGTGCCAGCAGCTTATCTCTAGCGGGAGCCCCTAGCACAGATACGCAGTATTTT. Protein product: CASSLSLAGAPSTDTQYF. The whole variable domain, remainder taken from reference TRBV7-8 and TRBJ2-3, is GAGVSQSPRYKVAKRGQDVALRCDPISGHVSLFWYQQALGQGPEFLTYFQNEAQLDKSGLPSDRFFAERPEGSVSTLKIQRTQQEDSAVYLCASSLSLAGAPSTDTQYFGPGTRLTVL.

The chain couples TRBV9 to TRBJ2-3; D gene unclear. This CDR3 has 14 amino acids. Looked up from germline, CDR1 is SGDLS and CDR2 is YYNGEE. Trimming pared 4 bases from V and 2 bases from J, leaving 11 bases between. CDR3 in DNA: TGTGCCAGCAGCTCATCCTCCTACACAGATACGCAGTATTTT. Its translation: CASSSSSYTDTQYF.

The rearrangement uses TRBV29-1 and TRBJ1-1, with 8 bases lining up with TRBD1. The CDR3 sequence is 12 residues long. Germline-derived CDR1 and CDR2 are SQVTM and ANQGSEA. V lost 1 base, J lost 7 bases, and 2 bases stayed unmatched. CDR3 amino acids: CSVEGRGLEAFF. CDR3 nucleotides: TGCAGCGTTGAAGGCAGGGGGCTTGAAGCTTTCTTT. The full variable domain, its missing parts supplied by reference TRBV29-1 and TRBJ1-1, is SAVISQKPSRDICQRGTSLTIQCQVDSQVTMMFWYRQQPGQSLTLIATANQGSEATYESGFVIDKFPISRPNLTFSTLTVSNMSPEDSSIYLCSVEGRGLEAFFGQGTRLTVV.

The chain links TRBV7-2 to TRBJ2-7; the D gene is possibly TRBD1 (5 bases). Germline-derived CDR1 and CDR2 are SGHTA and FQGNSA. Trimming took 3 bases from V and 0 from J, leaving 12 bases between them. The CDR3 totals 15 residues. The CDR3 nucleotides read TGTGCCAGCAGCTTTCGCAGGGCTCTCTCCTACGAGCAGTACTTC. Amino acids: CASSFRRALSYEQYF. Based on the CDR3 plus reference TRBV7-2 and TRBJ2-7, the full variable domain is GAGVSQSPSNKVTEKGKDVELRCDPISGHTALYWYRQSLGQGLEFLIYFQGNSAPDKSGLPSDRFSAERTGGSVSTLTIQRTQQEDSAVYLCASSFRRALSYEQYFGPGTRLTVT.

This clonotype has a handful of counts. The chain has TRBV25-1 and TRBJ2-7; D gene unclear. Germline V gene sequence: CDR1 MGHDK, CDR2 SYGVNS. The V gene lost 1 base and the J gene lost 4 bases, with 8 bases spanning the gap. This CDR3 is built from 13 residues. CDR3 in amino acids: CASSELEAYEQYF. The CDR3 nucleotides are TGTGCCAGCAGTGAATTAGAGGCGTACGAGCAGTACTTC.

This clonotype was detected many times. The chain employs TRBV27 and TRBJ2-1; D is ambiguous. Between the trimmed V and J ends, which lost 9 bases and 2 bases, there was a span of 5 bases. Germline CDR1 is MNHEY and CDR2 is SMNVEV (reference sequence). This CDR3 has 11 amino acids. DNA of the CDR3: TGTGCCAGGCCCCCCTACAATGAGCAGTTCTTC. Its translation: CARPPYNEQFF.

This clonotype showed up just a few times. V is TRBV4-3 and J is TRBJ2-3, with TRBD2 matching over 13 bases. This CDR3 spans 20 amino acids. Germline lookup yields CDR1 LGHNA and CDR2 YSLEER. V lost 3 bases, J lost 4 bases, and 16 bases stayed unmatched. CDR3 DNA: TGCGCCAGCAGCCAGGCTGGTAGGCTGAGGGGACTAGCGGGATCAGATACGCAGTATTTT. Translating gives CASSQAGRLRGLAGSDTQYF.

This clonotype has just a few counts. The V call is TRBV3-1, the J call TRBJ2-7; a possible D gene is TRBD2 (6 bases). Between the trimmed V and J ends, which lost 3 bases and 0 bases, there was a span of 15 bases. From germline, CDR1 is LGHDT and CDR2 YNNKEL (reference sequence). CDR3 length: 16 amino acids. For the CDR3, the DNA is TGTGCCAGCAGCCAGGACCTAGCGTCGAGCTCCTACGAGCAGTACTTC. Amino acid sequence: CASSQDLASSSYEQYF.

This clonotype was seen only a few times. V is TRBV11-2 and J is TRBJ1-3; no definite D call. Germline CDR1 reads SGHAT; CDR2 reads FQNNGV. The V end was cut by 0 bases, the J end by 4 bases, with 4 bases between. The length of the CDR3 is 13 residues. CDR3 sequence: CASSLERGNTIYF. CDR3 nucleotide sequence: TGTGCCAGCAGCTTAGAGCGGGGAAACACCATATATTTT.

In this sample, this clonotype turned up many times. The J gene is TRBJ1-1, the V gene TRBV7-3; tentative D call: TRBD1 (5 bases). Trimming removed 1 base from V and 4 bases from J, with 16 bases in between. CDR1 and CDR2 from the germline V gene are SGHTA and FQGTGA. This CDR3 is 16 amino acids long. Written as DNA, the CDR3 is TGTGCCAGCAGCTTAAATGGGGGTCCCGCGGGCACTGAAGCTTTCTTT. This codes for CASSLNGGPAGTEAFF.